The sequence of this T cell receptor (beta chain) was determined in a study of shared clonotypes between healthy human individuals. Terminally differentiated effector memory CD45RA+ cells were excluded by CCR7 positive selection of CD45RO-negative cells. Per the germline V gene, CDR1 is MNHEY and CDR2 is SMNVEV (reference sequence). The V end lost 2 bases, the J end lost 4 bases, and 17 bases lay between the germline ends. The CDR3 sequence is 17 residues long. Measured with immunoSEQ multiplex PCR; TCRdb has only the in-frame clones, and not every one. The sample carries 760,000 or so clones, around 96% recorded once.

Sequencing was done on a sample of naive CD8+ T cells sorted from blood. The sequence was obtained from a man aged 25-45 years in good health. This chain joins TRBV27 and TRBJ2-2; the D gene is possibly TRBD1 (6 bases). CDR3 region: CASSLNPDRPGTGELFF. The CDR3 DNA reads TGTGCCAGCAGTTTAAACCCCGACAGGCCGGGCACCGGGGAGCTGTTTTTT.